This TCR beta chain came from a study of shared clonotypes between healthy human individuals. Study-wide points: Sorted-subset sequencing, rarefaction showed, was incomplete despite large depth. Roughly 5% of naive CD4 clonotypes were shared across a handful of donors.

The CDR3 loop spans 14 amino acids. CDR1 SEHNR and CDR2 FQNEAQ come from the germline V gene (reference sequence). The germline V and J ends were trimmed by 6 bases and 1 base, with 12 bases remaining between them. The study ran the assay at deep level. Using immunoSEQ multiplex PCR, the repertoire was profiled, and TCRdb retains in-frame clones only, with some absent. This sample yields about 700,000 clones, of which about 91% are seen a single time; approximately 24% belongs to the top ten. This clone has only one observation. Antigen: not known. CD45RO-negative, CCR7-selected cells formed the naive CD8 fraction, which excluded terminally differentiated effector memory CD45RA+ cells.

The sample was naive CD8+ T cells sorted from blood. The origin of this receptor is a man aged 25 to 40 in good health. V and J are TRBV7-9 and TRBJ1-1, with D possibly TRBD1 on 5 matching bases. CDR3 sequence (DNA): TGTGCCAGCAGTTACCCGAGGGGGAACACTGAAGCTTTCTTT. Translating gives CASSYPRGNTEAFF.